The subject of this entry is one T cell receptor (beta chain). As yet, its antigen is unknown. The PCR contained 60 Vbeta and 13 Jbeta primers. Only in-frame clones appear in the TCRdb table, and some are missing; sequencing was by immunoSEQ multiplex PCR. The sample carries 100,000 or so clones, about four fifths recorded once. The data derive from a study of cytomegalovirus exposure and HLA in healthy donors. Findings and caveats of the study: The study had only CMV serostatus as immune exposure information.

This sequence originates from a young man in good health and CMV-seronegative. Sequenced sample: PBMCs.

The chain's CDR3 is CAISEGTGGETQYF. CDR3 DNA sequence: TGTGCCATCAGTGAGGGGACAGGGGGGGAGACCCAGTACTTC. The chain recombines TRBV10-3 with TRBJ2-5; 11 bases are shared with TRBD1. The CDR3 covers 14 residues. Germline trimming cut 2 bases from V and 5 bases from J; bases unmatched to any gene: 1. Germline CDR1 is ENHRY and CDR2 is SYGVKD.